This T cell receptor beta chain was sequenced for a study of human T cells and chemical hapten exposure. As for the study in general: The variation in per-sample TCR yields arose mainly from small differences in pooled library volumes. Findings and limits, study-wide: Sensitization with DPC brought no change to TCRs above 1 in 1000 in frequency.

V lost 4 bases, J lost 4 bases, and 14 bases lay in between. The germline V gene encodes CDR1 SGHRS and CDR2 YFSETQ. The CDR3 spans 14 residues. With regard to this clonotype: Antigen unknown.

Unseparated into fractions, whole blood served as the source from which total RNA was extracted. Individual cDNA molecules had unique molecular identifiers attached to them by the library. Methods used by the authors: With a range of about 23,224 to 750,000, the median per sample was roughly 97,000 TCRs. TCRdb analysed the 5' RACE reads with MiXCR anew, one entry per CDR3 protein. Clone size and V and J calls follow TCRdb, not the original study. The repertoire holds roughly 82,000 distinct CDR3 sequences, roughly 15% seen once, with around 7% in the top ten. The chain employs TRBV5-1 and TRBJ1-1; D perhaps matches TRBD1 (6 bases). The sequence derives from a female donor in good health. CDR3: CASSSRGDGTEAFF. The CDR3 nucleotides read TGCGCCAGCAGCAGCAGGGGTGACGGCACTGAAGCTTTCTTT. The full variable domain, its missing parts supplied by reference TRBV5-1 and TRBJ1-1, is KAGVTQTPRYLIKTRGQQVTLSCSPISGHRSVSWYQQTPGQGLQFLFEYFSETQRNKGNFPGRFSGRQFSNSRSEMNVSTLELGDSALYLCASSSRGDGTEAFFGQGTRLTVV.